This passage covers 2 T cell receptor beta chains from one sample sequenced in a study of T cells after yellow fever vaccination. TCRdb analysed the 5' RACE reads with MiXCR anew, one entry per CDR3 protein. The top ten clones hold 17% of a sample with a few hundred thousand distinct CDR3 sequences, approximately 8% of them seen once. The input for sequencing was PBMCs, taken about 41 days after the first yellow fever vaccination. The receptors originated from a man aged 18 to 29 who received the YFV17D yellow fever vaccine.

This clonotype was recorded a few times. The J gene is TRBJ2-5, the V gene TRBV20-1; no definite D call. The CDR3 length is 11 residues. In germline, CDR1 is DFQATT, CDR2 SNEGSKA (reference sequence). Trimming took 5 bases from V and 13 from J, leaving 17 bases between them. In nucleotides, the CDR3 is TGCAGTGCTCTTGACGGCGGTATAACGTACTTC. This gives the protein CSALDGGITYF.

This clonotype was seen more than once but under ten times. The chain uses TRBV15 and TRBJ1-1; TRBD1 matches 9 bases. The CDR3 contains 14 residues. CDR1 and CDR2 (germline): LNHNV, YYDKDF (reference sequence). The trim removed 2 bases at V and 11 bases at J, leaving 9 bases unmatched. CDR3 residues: CATSRLATGGTAFF. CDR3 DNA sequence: TGTGCCACCAGCAGACTTGCGACAGGGGGTACGGCTTTCTTT.